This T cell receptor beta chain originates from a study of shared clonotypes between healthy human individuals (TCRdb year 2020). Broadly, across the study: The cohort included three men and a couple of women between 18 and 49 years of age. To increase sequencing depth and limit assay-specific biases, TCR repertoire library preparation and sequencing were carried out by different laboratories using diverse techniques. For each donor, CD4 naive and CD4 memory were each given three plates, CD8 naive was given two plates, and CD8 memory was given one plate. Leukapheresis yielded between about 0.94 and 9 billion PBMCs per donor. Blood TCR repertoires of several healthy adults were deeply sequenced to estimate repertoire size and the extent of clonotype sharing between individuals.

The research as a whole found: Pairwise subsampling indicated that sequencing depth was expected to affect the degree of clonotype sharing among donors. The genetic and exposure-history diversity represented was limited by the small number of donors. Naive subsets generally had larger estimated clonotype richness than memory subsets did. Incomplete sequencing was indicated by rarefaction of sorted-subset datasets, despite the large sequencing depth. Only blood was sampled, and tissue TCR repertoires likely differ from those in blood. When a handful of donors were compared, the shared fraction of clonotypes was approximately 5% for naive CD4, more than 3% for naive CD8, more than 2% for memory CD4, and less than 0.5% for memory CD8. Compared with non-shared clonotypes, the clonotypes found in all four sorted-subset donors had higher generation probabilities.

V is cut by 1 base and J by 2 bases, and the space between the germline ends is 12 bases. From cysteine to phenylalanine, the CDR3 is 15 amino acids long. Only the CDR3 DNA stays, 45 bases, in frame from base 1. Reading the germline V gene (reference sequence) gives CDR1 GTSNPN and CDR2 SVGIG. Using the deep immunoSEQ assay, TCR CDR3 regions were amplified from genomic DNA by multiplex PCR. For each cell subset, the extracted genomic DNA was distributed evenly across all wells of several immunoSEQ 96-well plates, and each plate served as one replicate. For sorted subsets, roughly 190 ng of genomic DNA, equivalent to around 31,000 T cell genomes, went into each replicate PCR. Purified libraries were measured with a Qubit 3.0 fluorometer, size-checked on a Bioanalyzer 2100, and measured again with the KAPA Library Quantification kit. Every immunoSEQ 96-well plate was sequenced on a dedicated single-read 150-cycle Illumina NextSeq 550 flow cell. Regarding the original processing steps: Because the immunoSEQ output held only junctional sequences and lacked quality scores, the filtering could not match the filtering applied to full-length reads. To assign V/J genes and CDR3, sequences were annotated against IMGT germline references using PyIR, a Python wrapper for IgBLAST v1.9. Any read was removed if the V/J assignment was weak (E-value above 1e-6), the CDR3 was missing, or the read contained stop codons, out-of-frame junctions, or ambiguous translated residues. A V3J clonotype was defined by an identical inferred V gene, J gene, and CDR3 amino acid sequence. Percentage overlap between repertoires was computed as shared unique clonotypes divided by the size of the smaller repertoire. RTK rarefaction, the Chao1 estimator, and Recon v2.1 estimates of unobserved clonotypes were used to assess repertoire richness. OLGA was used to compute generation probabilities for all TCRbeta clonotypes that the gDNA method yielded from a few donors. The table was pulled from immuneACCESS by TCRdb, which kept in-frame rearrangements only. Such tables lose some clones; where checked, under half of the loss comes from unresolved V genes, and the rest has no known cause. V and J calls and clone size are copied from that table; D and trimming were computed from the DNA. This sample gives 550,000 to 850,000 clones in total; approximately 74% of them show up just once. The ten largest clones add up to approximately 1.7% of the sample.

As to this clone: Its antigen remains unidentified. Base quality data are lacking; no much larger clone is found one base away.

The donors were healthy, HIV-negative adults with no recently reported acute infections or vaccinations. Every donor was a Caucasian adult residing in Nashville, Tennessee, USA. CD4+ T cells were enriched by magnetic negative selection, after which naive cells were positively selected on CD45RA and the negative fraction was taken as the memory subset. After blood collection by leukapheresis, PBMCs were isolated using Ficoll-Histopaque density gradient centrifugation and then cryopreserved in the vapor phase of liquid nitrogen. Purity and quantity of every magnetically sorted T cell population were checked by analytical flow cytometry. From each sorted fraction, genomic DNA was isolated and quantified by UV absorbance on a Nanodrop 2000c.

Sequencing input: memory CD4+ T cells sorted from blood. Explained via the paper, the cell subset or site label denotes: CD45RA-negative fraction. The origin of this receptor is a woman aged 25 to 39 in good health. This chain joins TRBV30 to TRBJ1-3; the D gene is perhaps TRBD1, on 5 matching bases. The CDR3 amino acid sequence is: CAWSARGLPGNTIYF. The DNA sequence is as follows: TGTGCCTGGAGTGCTCGGGGACTACCTGGAAACACCATATATTTT.